This paragraph covers one TCR beta chain sequence. The source of the sample is a study of cytomegalovirus exposure and HLA in healthy donors. On the study more broadly: Counted in an early data release were roughly 87 million unique TCRs from HLA-typed donors.

Germline loops: CDR1 SEHNR, CDR2 FQNEAQ (reference sequence). V was pared by 1 base and J by 7 bases, with 12 bases of the junction left unmatched. This CDR3 is built from 17 residues. Amplification used 60 Vbeta primers and 13 Jbeta primers. The assay was immunoSEQ multiplex PCR, and TCRdb's table has in-frame clones only and misses some. Of under 200,000 clones listed, more than 65% are singletons. The specimen sequenced was PBMCs. The sequence was obtained from a woman younger than 45 in good health and CMV-seronegative. The chain carries TRBV7-9 and TRBJ2-1; the match to TRBD2 covers 8 bases. As DNA, the CDR3 is TGTGCCAGCAGCTTAGGAAGCTTCGAGACTAGCGTGAATGAGCAGTTCTTC. It is translated as CASSLGSFETSVNEQFF.